These T cell receptor beta chains were read from a single sample in a study of cytomegalovirus exposure and HLA in healthy donors. The table came from immunoSEQ multiplex PCR; TCRdb's copy has only in-frame clones and leaves some out. The profile shows roughly 200,000 clones, over 70% of them singletons. The sample taken for sequencing was PBMCs. Source of these receptors: a man aged 40-49 years in good health and CMV-seropositive. Both conserved end residues are part of each CDR3. Fields, in order: V gene, J gene, CDR3 protein.

V gene: TRBV5-1; J gene: TRBJ1-1; CDR3 protein: CASSPQGSNTEAFF
V gene: TRBV5-4; J gene: TRBJ1-2; CDR3 protein: CASSLDRLYGYTF
V gene: TRBV19; J gene: TRBJ1-1; CDR3 protein: CASSIGRTGLEAFF
V gene: TRBV28; J gene: TRBJ2-7; CDR3 protein: CASRPSGGREQYF
V gene: TRBV4-2; J gene: TRBJ1-4; CDR3 protein: CASSQAGTGRKLFF
V gene: TRBV7-8; J gene: TRBJ1-5; CDR3 protein: CASSLGSGLRGNQPQHF
V gene: TRBV18; J gene: TRBJ2-2; CDR3 protein: CASSRGRRGASTGELFF
V gene: TRBV5-1; J gene: TRBJ2-3; CDR3 protein: CASSGGLAVADTQYF
V gene: TRBV6-5; J gene: TRBJ1-2; CDR3 protein: CASNHDRGNYGYTF
V gene: TRBV5-1; J gene: TRBJ2-7; CDR3 protein: CASSLTGSDEQYF
V gene: TRBV28; J gene: TRBJ2-3; CDR3 protein: CASSFHRGFGTDTQYF
V gene: TRBV5-1; J gene: TRBJ2-3; CDR3 protein: CASSPQGDTDTQYF
V gene: TRBV9; J gene: TRBJ2-1; CDR3 protein: CASSVTGGPREQFF
V gene: TRBV27; J gene: TRBJ2-2; CDR3 protein: CASSQLAHTGELFF
V gene: TRBV19; J gene: TRBJ1-2; CDR3 protein: CANSEGFYGYTF
V gene: TRBV11-2; J gene: TRBJ1-2; CDR3 protein: CASSFPGGNYGYTF
V gene: TRBV4-1; J gene: TRBJ2-1; CDR3 protein: CASSPGTPLHGQFF
V gene: TRBV5-1; J gene: TRBJ2-2; CDR3 protein: CASSPDLAGGYTGELFF
V gene: TRBV15; J gene: TRBJ1-2; CDR3 protein: CATSRERTELGATYGCTF
V gene: TRBV27; J gene: TRBJ2-5; CDR3 protein: CASSLGLRRGYQETQYF
V gene: TRBV4-1; J gene: TRBJ1-2; CDR3 protein: CASSTLTANYGYTF
V gene: TRBV28; J gene: TRBJ2-1; CDR3 protein: CASSDPPWREGSYNEQFF
V gene: TRBV27; J gene: TRBJ2-2; CDR3 protein: CAISTGESGELFF
V gene: TRBV29-1; J gene: TRBJ2-3; CDR3 protein: CSVDVTDTQYF
V gene: TRBV4-1; J gene: TRBJ2-7; CDR3 protein: CASSQEAPGTGLWEQYF
V gene: TRBV6-4; J gene: TRBJ2-2; CDR3 protein: CASSDSGGGELFF
V gene: TRBV7-2; J gene: TRBJ1-1; CDR3 protein: CASSLEAGRNTEAFF
V gene: TRBV5-4; J gene: TRBJ2-2; CDR3 protein: CASSLGLAANTGELFF
V gene: TRBV7-2; J gene: TRBJ1-6; CDR3 protein: CASSLEYRESPLHF
V gene: TRBV19; J gene: TRBJ1-5; CDR3 protein: CASSIEPDRPNQPQHF
V gene: TRBV6-1; J gene: TRBJ1-5; CDR3 protein: CASSEGGDTNSQPQHF
V gene: TRBV29-1; J gene: TRBJ1-2; CDR3 protein: CSAWTGDGYTF
V gene: TRBV7-8; J gene: TRBJ2-3; CDR3 protein: CASSLAVRLAGGPRTDTQYF
V gene: TRBV5-1; J gene: TRBJ2-7; CDR3 protein: CASSSDPGLAGEQYF
V gene: TRBV30; J gene: TRBJ2-7; CDR3 protein: CACSQAGSYEQYF
V gene: TRBV7-9; J gene: TRBJ1-5; CDR3 protein: CASSATGQINQPQHF
V gene: TRBV6-6; J gene: TRBJ1-1; CDR3 protein: CASSYRDRGLNTEAFF
V gene: TRBV13; J gene: TRBJ2-3; CDR3 protein: CASSFGGREDTQYF
V gene: TRBV19; J gene: TRBJ2-1; CDR3 protein: CASTGYGKNEQFF
V gene: TRBV27; J gene: TRBJ2-4; CDR3 protein: CASSLSNLADIQYF
V gene: TRBV13; J gene: TRBJ1-4; CDR3 protein: CASSLGRTTNEKLFF
V gene: TRBV28; J gene: TRBJ1-1; CDR3 protein: CASSLAGNTEAFF
V gene: TRBV28; J gene: TRBJ1-1; CDR3 protein: CASRFPRQGFMNTEAFF
V gene: TRBV7-9; J gene: TRBJ1-2; CDR3 protein: CASSLEQGVGYTF
V gene: TRBV6-1; J gene: TRBJ2-7; CDR3 protein: CASSEGGSGSSYEQYF
V gene: TRBV7-9; J gene: TRBJ2-1; CDR3 protein: CASSRRGDEQFF